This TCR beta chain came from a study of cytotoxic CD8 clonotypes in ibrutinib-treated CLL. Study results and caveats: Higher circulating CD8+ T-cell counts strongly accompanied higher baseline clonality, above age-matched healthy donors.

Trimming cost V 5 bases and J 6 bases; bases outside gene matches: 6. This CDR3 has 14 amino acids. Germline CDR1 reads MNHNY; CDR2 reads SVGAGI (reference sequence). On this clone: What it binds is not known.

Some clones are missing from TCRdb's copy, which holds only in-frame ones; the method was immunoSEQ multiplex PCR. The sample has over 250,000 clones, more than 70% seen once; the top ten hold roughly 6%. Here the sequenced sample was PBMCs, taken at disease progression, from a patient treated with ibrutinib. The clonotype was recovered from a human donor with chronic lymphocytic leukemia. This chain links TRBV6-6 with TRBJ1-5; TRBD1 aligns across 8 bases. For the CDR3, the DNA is TGTGCCAGCAGTACTCTACAGGGGGTTCAGCCCCAGCATTTT. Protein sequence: CASSTLQGVQPQHF.